Listed below are T cell receptor beta chains from one sample, sequenced in a study of blood T cell repertoires in COVID-19. Measured with immunoSEQ multiplex PCR; TCRdb has only the in-frame clones, and not every one. The sample holds about 59,000 clones, 75% to 95% seen once. The sample consisted of peripheral blood. These receptors all stem from a man aged 80 or over with acute or convalescent COVID-19. CDR3s include the opening cysteine and the closing phenylalanine or tryptophan. Fields, in order: CDR3 DNA, CDR3 protein, clone size, V gene, D gene, J gene. The D gene is left open where the match is weak. Clone size is given for some rows only: seen once, a few or many times, or a class if the clone is expanded.

CDR3 DNA: TGTGCCAGCAGTTTATCGCTAGCGGGGGATGAGACCCAGTACTTC
CDR3 protein: CASSLSLAGDETQYF
clone size: .
V gene: TRBV27
D gene: TRBD2
J gene: TRBJ2-5

CDR3 DNA: TGTGCCAGCAGCCCAGGGAGTACGGGAGACATTCAGTACTTC
CDR3 protein: CASSPGSTGDIQYF
clone size: .
V gene: TRBV11-3
D gene: .
J gene: TRBJ2-4

CDR3 DNA: TGTGCCAGCAGTGAAGCGTCGAACAGGGGCTACGAGCAGTACTTC
CDR3 protein: CASSEASNRGYEQYF
clone size: .
V gene: TRBV2
D gene: TRBD1
J gene: TRBJ2-7

CDR3 DNA: TGCGCCAGCAGCCCCCCTTCCCGGGGTACGGGCACTGAAGCTTTCTTT
CDR3 protein: CASSPPSRGTGTEAFF
clone size: .
V gene: TRBV4-1
D gene: .
J gene: TRBJ1-1

CDR3 DNA: TGCGCCAGCAGCTTGACCCCGGGGGAAACCTACGAGCAGTACTTC
CDR3 protein: CASSLTPGETYEQYF
clone size: once
V gene: TRBV5-1
D gene: .
J gene: TRBJ2-7

CDR3 DNA: TGTGCCAGCAGCCAGGAGGGGTCTGACTCGGGGACCCAGTACTTC
CDR3 protein: CASSQEGSDSGTQYF
clone size: .
V gene: TRBV7-2
D gene: .
J gene: TRBJ2-5

CDR3 DNA: TGTGCCAGCAGTGAGACTAGCGGGGGAACAGATACGCAGTATTTT
CDR3 protein: CASSETSGGTDTQYF
clone size: .
V gene: TRBV2
D gene: TRBD2
J gene: TRBJ2-3

CDR3 DNA: TGTGCCAGCAGTGAAACAGGGATCACAGATACGCAGTATTTT
CDR3 protein: CASSETGITDTQYF
clone size: .
V gene: TRBV6-4
D gene: .
J gene: TRBJ2-3

CDR3 DNA: TGTGCCAGCAGCTTAGCGGCGGAACAGGGGACCTACGAGCAGTACTTC
CDR3 protein: CASSLAAEQGTYEQYF
clone size: .
V gene: TRBV7-2
D gene: TRBD1
J gene: TRBJ2-7

CDR3 DNA: TGTGCCAGTAGTAAGGACCCCGGACAGGGGTACGGCTACACCTTC
CDR3 protein: CASSKDPGQGYGYTF
clone size: .
V gene: TRBV19
D gene: TRBD1
J gene: TRBJ1-2

CDR3 DNA: TGTGCCAGCAGCTTACCAGCAGTGGACTGGAGGGAAGAAAAACTGTTTTTT
CDR3 protein: CASSLPAVDWREEKLFF
clone size: .
V gene: TRBV7-9
D gene: .
J gene: TRBJ1-4

CDR3 DNA: TGCGCCAGCAGCTTGGAAACGGGGAACACTGAAGCTTTCTTT
CDR3 protein: CASSLETGNTEAFF
clone size: .
V gene: TRBV5-1
D gene: .
J gene: TRBJ1-1

CDR3 DNA: TGTGCCAGTGGGGACAGGGCATCTCCTAATGAAAAACTGTTTTTT
CDR3 protein: CASGDRASPNEKLFF
clone size: .
V gene: TRBV19
D gene: TRBD1
J gene: TRBJ1-4

CDR3 DNA: TGCGCCAGCAGCTTGGGAGGTTACAATCAGCCCCAGCATTTT
CDR3 protein: CASSLGGYNQPQHF
clone size: .
V gene: TRBV5-1
D gene: .
J gene: TRBJ1-5

CDR3 DNA: TGTGCCAGCAGCTTAAGCGGGAGAGTCCGCTATGGCTACACCTTC
CDR3 protein: CASSLSGRVRYGYTF
clone size: hyperexpanded
V gene: TRBV7-9
D gene: .
J gene: TRBJ1-2

CDR3 DNA: TGCGCCAGCAGCGGCCCCCTCTACGAAACAGAGATCTACGAGCAGTACTTC
CDR3 protein: CASSGPLYETEIYEQYF
clone size: .
V gene: TRBV4-1
D gene: .
J gene: TRBJ2-7

CDR3 DNA: TGTGCCAGCAACACCCCAGGGGTTAAGAACTATGGCTACACCTTC
CDR3 protein: CASNTPGVKNYGYTF
clone size: .
V gene: TRBV21-1
D gene: .
J gene: TRBJ1-2

CDR3 DNA: TGTGCCAGCAGCTTGGAGCCAACGGGACAGGGTAACCATCAGCCCCAGCATTTT
CDR3 protein: CASSLEPTGQGNHQPQHF
clone size: once
V gene: TRBV5-5
D gene: TRBD1
J gene: TRBJ1-5

CDR3 DNA: TGTGCCAGCAGCGCAGGGACTAGGGGAACCTACGAGCAGTACTTC
CDR3 protein: CASSAGTRGTYEQYF
clone size: few
V gene: TRBV9
D gene: TRBD2
J gene: TRBJ2-7

CDR3 DNA: TGTGCCAGCAGCCAACAGGATGGTGGCTACACCTTC
CDR3 protein: CASSQQDGGYTF
clone size: .
V gene: TRBV3-1/TRBV3-2
D gene: .
J gene: TRBJ1-2

CDR3 DNA: TGCACCAGCAGCCAAGATGGATGGACTAGCGCGCAGGTGGAGACCCAGTACTTC
CDR3 protein: CTSSQDGWTSAQVETQYF
clone size: .
V gene: TRBV1
D gene: .
J gene: TRBJ2-5

CDR3 DNA: TGTGCCTGGAGTGTACCCGGGGAGCATCAGCCCCAGCATTTT
CDR3 protein: CAWSVPGEHQPQHF
clone size: once
V gene: TRBV30
D gene: .
J gene: TRBJ1-5

CDR3 DNA: TGTGCCAGCAGTTACGTGCGGGGTTATGGCTACACCTTC
CDR3 protein: CASSYVRGYGYTF
clone size: .
V gene: TRBV6-5
D gene: .
J gene: TRBJ1-2

CDR3 DNA: TGTGCCAGCGAACGGGGGAGCACAGATACGCAGTATTTT
CDR3 protein: CASERGSTDTQYF
clone size: .
V gene: TRBV5-5
D gene: .
J gene: TRBJ2-3

CDR3 DNA: TGTGCCAGCAGCCCCCTTACAGTGGGGGGAAGCGAAGCTTTCTTT
CDR3 protein: CASSPLTVGGSEAFF
clone size: .
V gene: TRBV7-8
D gene: .
J gene: TRBJ1-1

CDR3 DNA: TGTGCCAGCAGCCGACAGGGGGACGAGCAGTACTTC
CDR3 protein: CASSRQGDEQYF
clone size: once
V gene: TRBV6-6
D gene: TRBD1
J gene: TRBJ2-7

CDR3 DNA: TGCGCCAGCAAAGTGGCTGCCTCCTATAATTCACCCCTCCACTTT
CDR3 protein: CASKVAASYNSPLHF
clone size: .
V gene: TRBV5-1
D gene: .
J gene: TRBJ1-6

CDR3 DNA: TGTGCCAGCAGCTTAGCTGCGACTCGCCCAACTGGCTACACCTTC
CDR3 protein: CASSLAATRPTGYTF
clone size: .
V gene: TRBV7-8
D gene: .
J gene: TRBJ1-2

CDR3 DNA: TGTGCCAGCAGCGCCGGGACTAGCGGGGCCGGGGGGACCCAGTACTTC
CDR3 protein: CASSAGTSGAGGTQYF
clone size: .
V gene: TRBV9
D gene: TRBD2
J gene: TRBJ2-5

CDR3 DNA: TGTGCCAGTAGTATAGATAGCCTAGCGGGCTACAATGAGCAGTTCTTC
CDR3 protein: CASSIDSLAGYNEQFF
clone size: .
V gene: TRBV19
D gene: TRBD2
J gene: TRBJ2-1

CDR3 DNA: TGCGCCAGCAGCTGGGGGGACAGGGGCATTGCCACTGAAGCTTTCTTT
CDR3 protein: CASSWGDRGIATEAFF
clone size: .
V gene: TRBV5-1
D gene: TRBD1
J gene: TRBJ1-1

CDR3 DNA: TGCGCCAGCAGTAAGGACCCCACAGGCCTCAGGGCTGGGGCCAACGTCCTGACTTTC
CDR3 protein: CASSKDPTGLRAGANVLTF
clone size: .
V gene: TRBV5-1
D gene: .
J gene: TRBJ2-6

CDR3 DNA: TGTGCCACCAGCATAGAGAGGTTGGGGGAGCTGTTTTTT
CDR3 protein: CATSIERLGELFF
clone size: .
V gene: TRBV15
D gene: .
J gene: TRBJ2-2

CDR3 DNA: TGTGCCAGCAGCTTGGATGGGGCACGGACAGATACGCAGTATTTT
CDR3 protein: CASSLDGARTDTQYF
clone size: once
V gene: TRBV5-4
D gene: .
J gene: TRBJ2-3

CDR3 DNA: TGTGCCAGCAGCGACCCCAGGGGGCCTGGAAACACCATATATTTT
CDR3 protein: CASSDPRGPGNTIYF
clone size: .
V gene: TRBV7-9
D gene: TRBD1
J gene: TRBJ1-3

CDR3 DNA: TGTGCCAGCAGCTACCGCTCAGGGATGGGGGGGTCACCCCTCCACTTT
CDR3 protein: CASSYRSGMGGSPLHF
clone size: once
V gene: TRBV7-2
D gene: .
J gene: TRBJ1-6

CDR3 DNA: TGTGCCAGCTCACCAGGACAGCTCTCTGGAAACACCATATATTTT
CDR3 protein: CASSPGQLSGNTIYF
clone size: .
V gene: TRBV18
D gene: .
J gene: TRBJ1-3

CDR3 DNA: TGTGCCTGCCGCGAAGGGACTAGCGGGGGTAATGAGCAGTTCTTC
CDR3 protein: CACREGTSGGNEQFF
clone size: once
V gene: TRBV30
D gene: TRBD2
J gene: TRBJ2-1

CDR3 DNA: TGTGCCAGCAGCGTAGTGCTGGAGATGAACACTGAAGCTTTCTTT
CDR3 protein: CASSVVLEMNTEAFF
clone size: .
V gene: TRBV9
D gene: .
J gene: TRBJ1-1

CDR3 DNA: TGTGCCAGCAGTTACTCGATAGTCCAGGGGGCAGGAGCTTTCTTT
CDR3 protein: CASSYSIVQGAGAFF
clone size: .
V gene: TRBV6-5
D gene: TRBD1
J gene: TRBJ1-1

CDR3 DNA: TGTGCCAGCAGCGTATCATTCTGGGAGGGGAGGGACACTGAAGCTTTCTTT
CDR3 protein: CASSVSFWEGRDTEAFF
clone size: .
V gene: TRBV9
D gene: .
J gene: TRBJ1-1

CDR3 DNA: TGTGCCAGCAGCCAGGACAGGGCGTATTTCGATGAGCAGTTCTTC
CDR3 protein: CASSQDRAYFDEQFF
clone size: .
V gene: TRBV7-9
D gene: TRBD1
J gene: TRBJ2-1

CDR3 DNA: TGTGCCAGCAGTGATATTGGACAGTCCTTGACCTACGAGCAGTACTTC
CDR3 protein: CASSDIGQSLTYEQYF
clone size: .
V gene: TRBV6-1
D gene: .
J gene: TRBJ2-7

CDR3 DNA: TGTGCGACCAAGGGAGGGGCCCTGGACACTGAAGCTTTCTTT
CDR3 protein: CATKGGALDTEAFF
clone size: .
V gene: TRBV2
D gene: .
J gene: TRBJ1-1

CDR3 DNA: TGTGCCAGCAGCTCTAGCAATGAGCAGTTCTTC
CDR3 protein: CASSSSNEQFF
clone size: .
V gene: TRBV7-6
D gene: .
J gene: TRBJ2-1